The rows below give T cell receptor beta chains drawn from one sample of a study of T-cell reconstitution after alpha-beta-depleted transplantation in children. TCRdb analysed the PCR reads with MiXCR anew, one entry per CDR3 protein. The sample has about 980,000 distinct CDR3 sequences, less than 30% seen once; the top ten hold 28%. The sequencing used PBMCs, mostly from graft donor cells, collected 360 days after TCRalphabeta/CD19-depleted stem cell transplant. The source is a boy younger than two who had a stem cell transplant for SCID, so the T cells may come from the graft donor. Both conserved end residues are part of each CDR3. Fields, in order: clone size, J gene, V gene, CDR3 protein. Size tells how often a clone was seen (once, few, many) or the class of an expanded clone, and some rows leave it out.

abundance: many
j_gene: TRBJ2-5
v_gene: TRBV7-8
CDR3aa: CASSLRLAGAQETQYF

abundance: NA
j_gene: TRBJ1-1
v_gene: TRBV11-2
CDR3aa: CASSLRGRATEAFF

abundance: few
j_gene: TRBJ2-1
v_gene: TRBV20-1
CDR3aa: CSASPSGDNEQFF

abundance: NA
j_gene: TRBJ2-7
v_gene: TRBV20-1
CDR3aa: CSARPNSYEQYF

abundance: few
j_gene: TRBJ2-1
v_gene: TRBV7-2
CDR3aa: CASSLLTGPTVYNEQFF

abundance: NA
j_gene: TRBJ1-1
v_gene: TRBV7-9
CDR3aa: CASSLKAEAFF

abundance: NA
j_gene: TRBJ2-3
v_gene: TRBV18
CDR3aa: CASSLSGTGSTDTQYF

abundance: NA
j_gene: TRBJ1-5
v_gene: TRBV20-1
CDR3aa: CSASPVQGSNQPQHF

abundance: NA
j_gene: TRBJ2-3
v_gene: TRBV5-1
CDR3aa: CASRSPSGGHKDTQYF

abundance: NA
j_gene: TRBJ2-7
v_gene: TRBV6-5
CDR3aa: CASSYSGPNSYEQYF

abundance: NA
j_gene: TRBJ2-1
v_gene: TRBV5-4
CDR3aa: CASSPGQVSLDYNEQFF

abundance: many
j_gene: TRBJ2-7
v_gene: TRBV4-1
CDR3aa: CASSQDQPGNGYEQYF

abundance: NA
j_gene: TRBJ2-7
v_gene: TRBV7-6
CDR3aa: CASSVGTGVYEQYF

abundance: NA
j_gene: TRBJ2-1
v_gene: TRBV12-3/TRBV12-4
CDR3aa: CASSSTTSGGEQFF

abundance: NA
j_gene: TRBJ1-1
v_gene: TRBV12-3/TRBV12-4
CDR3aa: CASRHRGRNTEAFF

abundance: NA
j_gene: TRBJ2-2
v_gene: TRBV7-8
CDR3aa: CASSFTGRVLRDTGELFF